These T cell receptor beta chains were read from a single sample in a study of cytomegalovirus exposure and HLA in healthy donors. Assay used: immunoSEQ multiplex PCR; TCRdb lists only in-frame clones, some missing. The sample's table shows 110,000 to 150,000 clones. Sequenced material: PBMCs. Every receptor here comes from a woman under 30 in good health and CMV-seronegative. The CDR3 runs from the conserved cysteine through the conserved F or W. A D gene is named only where the DNA matches it firmly.

J,V,D,CDR3,DNA
TRBJ1-2,TRBV6-5,.,CASRRGGAGGYTF,TGTGCCAGCAGGCGCGGGGGCGCGGGGGGCTACACCTTC
TRBJ2-2,TRBV19,TRBD2,CASSSGRASPGELFF,TGTGCCAGTAGTAGCGGGAGGGCCTCTCCCGGGGAGCTGTTTTTT
TRBJ2-3,TRBV11-2,TRBD2,CASSSQGLAGGADTQYF,TGTGCCAGCAGCTCCCAGGGGCTAGCGGGAGGAGCAGATACGCAGTATTTT
TRBJ2-1,TRBV9,.,CASSRTPDNEQFF,TGTGCCAGCAGTCGGACACCGGACAATGAGCAGTTCTTC
TRBJ1-2,TRBV27,.,CASTLPTPGVGYTF,TGTGCCAGCACTCTTCCGACCCCAGGGGTAGGTTACACCTTC
TRBJ1-6,TRBV2,TRBD1,CASSGRQGTYNSPLHF,TGTGCCAGCAGTGGTAGACAGGGGACCTATAATTCACCCCTCCACTTT
TRBJ2-4,TRBV7-9,TRBD1,CASSYGDRVENIQYF,TGTGCCAGCAGCTACGGAGACAGGGTGGAAAACATTCAGTACTTC
TRBJ1-2,TRBV5-1,TRBD1,CASSFGTGSYGYTF,TGCGCCAGCAGCTTCGGGACAGGGAGCTACGGCTACACCTTC
TRBJ2-3,TRBV4-2,TRBD2,CASSQLAGVQGTDTQYF,TGTGCCAGCAGCCAACTAGCGGGAGTTCAGGGGACAGATACGCAGTATTTT
TRBJ2-3,TRBV11-3,.,CASSLGPDTQYF,TGTGCCAGCAGCTTAGGGCCAGATACGCAGTATTTT
TRBJ2-7,TRBV23-1,TRBD1,CASSQYLGQGRYISYEQYF,TGCGCCAGCAGTCAATATCTAGGACAGGGGAGGTATATCTCCTACGAGCAGTACTTC
TRBJ2-3,TRBV18,.,CASSPNPLAFADTQYF,TGTGCCAGCTCACCTAACCCGCTAGCCTTCGCAGATACGCAGTATTTT
TRBJ1-2,TRBV2,TRBD1,CASSLQGEDYGYTF,TGTGCCAGCAGCTTACAGGGGGAAGACTATGGCTACACCTTC
TRBJ2-5,TRBV2,.,CASRHRGGAQETQYF,TGTGCCAGCAGACACAGGGGGGGGGCACAAGAGACCCAGTACTTC
TRBJ1-2,TRBV4-2,TRBD1,CASGGQSYGYTF,TGTGCCAGCGGGGGACAGAGCTATGGCTACACCTTC
TRBJ2-1,TRBV7-9,TRBD2,CASSEPSGRATEQFF,TGTGCCAGCAGCGAGCCTAGCGGGAGGGCCACTGAGCAGTTCTTC